The clone carrying this T cell receptor beta chain was found a few times. Its antigen remains unidentified. This sample is drawn from a study of regulatory T cells in long-lasting Graves disease. Time point specified: newly diagnosed GD, antithyroid drugs for less than 3 months. The TCR library used RNA extracted from PBMCs. In building TCR beta libraries, iRepertoire HTBI primers were used together with Arm-PCR of CDR3 regions. TCRdb reprocessed the multiplex PCR reads via MiXCR and lists one record per CDR3 protein. The sample contains approximately 460,000 distinct CDR3 sequences, roughly 15% of which appear only once. Findings and caveats of the study: Relative to new patients (roughly 970), persistent patients exhibited greater sharing of public clonotypes (around 2,800).

These data were also reused for a study on T cells in Graves' hyperthyroidism and ophthalmopathy. That investigation notes: An absence of ophthalmopathy progression within 18 months meant stable Graves' hyperthyroidism. In making diagnoses, clinical symptoms, serum thyroxine and TRAb, thyroid ultrasound and orbital computed tomography were all used.

Sample: peripheral blood mononuclear cells (PBMCs), taken at new diagnosis, from a patient treated with antithyroid drugs. The sequence derives from a woman aged 25 to 39 with Graves disease.

CDR3 amino acids: CASSLPGQYNEQFF. In DNA, the CDR3 is TGTGCCAGTAGCCTTCCGGGACAGTACAATGAGCAGTTCTTC. The chain employs TRBV19 and TRBJ2-1; 7 bases match TRBD1. Germline V gene sequence: CDR1 LNHDA, CDR2 SQIVND (reference sequence). This CDR3 contains 14 residues. V lost 6 bases and J lost 4; bases outside the gene matches: 6.